The 4 T cell receptor beta chains below all came from one sample that was sequenced in a study of blood T cell repertoires in COVID-19. Only in-frame clones appear in the TCRdb table, and some are missing; sequencing was by immunoSEQ multiplex PCR. The sample records 200,000 to 300,000 clones, about 79% being singletons. Sequencing was carried out using peripheral blood. The receptors come from a woman aged 80 or over with acute or convalescent COVID-19.

This sequence joins TRBV5-1 and TRBJ1-1; D ambiguous. CDR3 length equals 14 residues. Looked up from germline, CDR1 is SGHRS and CDR2 is YFSETQ. The V and J ends lost 4 bases and 0 bases respectively, with 10 bases between them. The DNA of the CDR3 is TGCGCCAGCAGCCGACTCGGGGTGAACACTGAAGCTTTCTTT. Residues: CASSRLGVNTEAFF.

Here the CDR3 DNA reads TGTGCCAGCTCACCAACCGGACAGACCTCTCCCTACGAGCAGTACTTC. Translated, it gives CASSPTGQTSPYEQYF. The V gene is TRBV18, the J gene TRBJ2-7, with a possible D match to TRBD1 (6 bases). V gave up 2 bases and J gave up 2 bases, with 16 bases separating them. Germline-derived CDR1 and CDR2 are KGHSH and LQKENI. This CDR3 has 16 amino acids.

Note on this clone: In the same sample, other DNA sequences code for this CDR3. The genes are TRBV18 and TRBJ2-7; D might be TRBD2 (5 bases). The CDR3 has 12 amino acids. Trimming removed 3 bases from V and 6 bases from J, with 9 bases in between. The V gene's germline CDR1 is KGHSH and CDR2 LQKENI. In DNA form, the CDR3 reads TGTGCCAGCTCACCGTCGGGGAGCGAGCAGTACTTC. As protein: CASSPSGSEQYF. The full variable domain, its missing parts supplied by reference TRBV18 and TRBJ2-7, is NAGVMQNPRHLVRRRGQEARLRCSPMKGHSHVYWYRQLPEEGLKFMVYLQKENIIDESGMPKERFSAEFPKEGPSILRIQQVVRGDSAAYFCASSPSGSEQYFGPGTRLTVT.

The genes are TRBV30 and TRBJ1-1, with TRBD1 matching 9 bases. The germline V gene encodes CDR1 GTSNPN and CDR2 SVGIG (reference sequence). V dropped 5 bases and J dropped 11; count of bases not matched to a gene: 9. The CDR3 runs 12 residues. The CDR3 region is CAWGGQGFKAFF. CDR3 nucleotide sequence: TGTGCCTGGGGTGGACAGGGGTTCAAGGCTTTCTTT.